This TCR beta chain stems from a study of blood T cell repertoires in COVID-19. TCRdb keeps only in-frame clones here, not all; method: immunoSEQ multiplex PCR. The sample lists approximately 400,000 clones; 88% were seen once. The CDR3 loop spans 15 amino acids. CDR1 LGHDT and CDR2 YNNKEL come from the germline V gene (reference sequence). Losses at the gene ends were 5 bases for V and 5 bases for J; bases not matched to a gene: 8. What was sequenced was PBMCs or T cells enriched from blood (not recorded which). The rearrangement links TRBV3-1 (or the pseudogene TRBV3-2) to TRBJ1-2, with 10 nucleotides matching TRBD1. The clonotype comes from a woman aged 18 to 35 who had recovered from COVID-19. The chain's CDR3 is CASSSPGTGVYGYTF. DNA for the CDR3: TGTGCCAGCAGCTCGCCCGGGACAGGGGTTTATGGCTACACCTTC.